The sample holds a few counts of the clone carrying this T cell receptor beta chain. Its specificity is unknown. These data are taken from a study of T-cell memory formation after mild COVID-19. TCRdb ran MiXCR on the 5' RACE reads and lists one entry per CDR3 protein. Among 250,000 to 350,000 distinct CDR3 sequences listed, roughly an eighth were seen once. Broader study findings: CM and EM subsets held most contracting CD4+ clones; EMRA held CD8+ ones.

The CDR3 runs to 14 residues. Per the germline V gene, CDR1 is DFQATT and CDR2 is SNEGSKA (reference sequence). V was trimmed by 6 bases and J by 4 bases, leaving 18 bases between them. This sequence originates from a young man who had mild COVID-19 (a few samples of this study predate the infection). Cell type and time point are not known. The chain employs TRBV20-1 and TRBJ1-1, with D possibly matching TRBD1 (6 bases). Specimen: PBMCs or a T cell subset sorted from them (not recorded which). The CDR3: CSAATGTGSTEAFF. In nucleotides, the CDR3 is TGCAGTGCCGCGACAGGAACCGGTTCCACTGAAGCTTTCTTT.